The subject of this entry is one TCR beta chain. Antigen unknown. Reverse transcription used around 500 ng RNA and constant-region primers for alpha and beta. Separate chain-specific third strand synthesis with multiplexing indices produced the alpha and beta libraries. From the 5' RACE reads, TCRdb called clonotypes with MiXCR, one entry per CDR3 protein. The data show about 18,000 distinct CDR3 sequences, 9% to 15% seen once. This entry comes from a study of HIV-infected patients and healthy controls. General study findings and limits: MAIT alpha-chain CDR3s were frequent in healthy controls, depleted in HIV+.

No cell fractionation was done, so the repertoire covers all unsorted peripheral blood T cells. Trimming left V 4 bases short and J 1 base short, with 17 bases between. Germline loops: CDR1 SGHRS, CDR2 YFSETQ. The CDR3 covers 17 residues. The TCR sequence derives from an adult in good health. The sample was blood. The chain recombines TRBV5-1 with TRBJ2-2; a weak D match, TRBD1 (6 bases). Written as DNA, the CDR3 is TGCGCCAGCAGCCGCGACCCCGGGACACTGAACACCGGGGAGCTGTTTTTT. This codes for CASSRDPGTLNTGELFF.